A selection of T cell receptor beta chains follows, all from one sample in a study of blood T cell repertoires in COVID-19. Assay used: immunoSEQ multiplex PCR; TCRdb lists only in-frame clones, some missing. The sample lists roughly 160,000 clones, about 80% occurring once. Sequencing used PBMCs or T cells enriched from blood (not recorded which). Receptors were obtained from a man aged 50-60 years who had recovered from COVID-19. The CDR3 runs from the conserved cysteine through the conserved F or W. The order of the fields is V gene, J gene, clone size, D gene, CDR3 protein, CDR3 DNA. D genes are given only for firm matches. A clone size is listed for some rows: how often the clone was seen (once, few, many), or a class if it is expanded.

TRBV6-5	TRBJ1-1	.	.	CASSYSPGETEAFF	TGTGCCAGCAGTTACTCGCCAGGGGAGACTGAAGCTTTCTTT
TRBV18	TRBJ2-3	.	TRBD1	CASSPRDRGTDTQYF	TGTGCCAGCTCACCCAGGGACAGGGGGACAGATACGCAGTATTTT
TRBV21-1	TRBJ1-1	.	.	CASSKPRQGETEAFF	TGTGCCAGCAGCAAACCGAGACAGGGGGAAACTGAAGCTTTCTTT
TRBV9	TRBJ1-1	.	.	CASRGLMNTEAFF	TGTGCCAGCAGGGGACTGATGAACACTGAAGCTTTCTTT
TRBV30	TRBJ1-2	.	.	CAWSVSGTSYGYTF	TGTGCCTGGAGTGTTTCCGGGACTTCCTATGGCTACACCTTC
TRBV10-1	TRBJ1-3	.	TRBD1	CASTQTPGQGSSGNTIYF	TGCGCCAGCACCCAAACCCCGGGACAGGGTTCGTCTGGAAACACCATATATTTT
TRBV5-4	TRBJ2-1	.	.	CASSLGGGTYNEQFF	TGTGCCAGCAGCTTGGGGGGCGGTACCTACAATGAGCAGTTCTTC
TRBV30	TRBJ1-5	.	.	CAATRGGSNQPQHF	TGTGCCGCCACTCGTGGGGGGAGCAATCAGCCCCAGCATTTT
TRBV9	TRBJ2-7	once	TRBD1	CASSDGTGLYEQYF	TGTGCCAGCAGCGACGGGACAGGGTTGTACGAGCAGTACTTC
TRBV18	TRBJ2-6	.	TRBD1	CASSPDRVGANVLTF	TGTGCCAGCTCACCGGACAGGGTTGGGGCCAACGTCCTGACTTTC
TRBV5-6	TRBJ2-7	.	.	CASSLALGGEYEQYF	TGTGCCAGCAGCTTGGCCTTGGGCGGGGAATACGAGCAGTACTTC
TRBV10-3	TRBJ1-2	.	TRBD1	CATQEGADGYTF	TGTGCCACACAGGAGGGGGCTGATGGCTACACCTTC
TRBV7-2	TRBJ1-6	.	.	CASSLDPSGYNSPLHF	TGTGCCAGCAGCTTAGATCCTAGCGGCTATAATTCACCCCTCCACTTT
TRBV2	TRBJ2-4	.	.	CASSEGVGGKNIQYF	TGTGCCAGCAGTGAAGGGGTGGGAGGCAAAAACATTCAGTACTTC
TRBV6-5	TRBJ1-1	.	.	CASTQGGNTEAFF	TGTGCCAGCACCCAGGGCGGGAACACTGAAGCTTTCTTT
TRBV5-1	TRBJ2-2	.	.	CASSLGQVGELFF	TGCGCCAGCAGCTTGGGGCAGGTCGGGGAGCTGTTTTTT
TRBV6-5	TRBJ2-7	.	.	CASSYDREVEYF	TGTGCCAGCAGTTACGACAGGGAGGTGGAGTACTTC
TRBV3-1/TRBV3-2	TRBJ1-1	.	TRBD1	CASSQGTGRTEAFF	TGTGCCAGCAGCCAAGGGACAGGGAGGACTGAAGCTTTCTTT
TRBV29-1	TRBJ1-1	.	.	CSAGRRGAGTEAFF	TGCAGCGCCGGCCGGAGGGGCGCAGGCACTGAAGCTTTCTTT
TRBV29-1	TRBJ2-1	once	.	CSVEGGDAYNEQFF	TGCAGCGTTGAAGGCGGGGATGCCTACAATGAGCAGTTCTTC
TRBV4-1	TRBJ1-5	.	.	CASSYQQGTYQPQHF	TGCGCCAGCAGCTATCAACAGGGAACCTATCAGCCCCAGCATTTT
TRBV14	TRBJ2-7	.	TRBD1	CASSHPGQGAGEQYF	TGTGCCAGCAGCCATCCGGGACAGGGGGCAGGCGAGCAGTACTTC
TRBV21-1	TRBJ1-6	once	.	CASNKRQGDNSPLHF	TGTGCCAGCAACAAACGACAGGGGGATAATTCACCCCTCCACTTT
TRBV27	TRBJ1-1	.	.	CASSLWADSPNTEAFF	TGTGCCAGCAGTTTATGGGCGGACAGCCCGAACACTGAAGCTTTCTTT
TRBV24-1	TRBJ1-2	few	.	CATSDSTGYYGYTF	TGTGCCACCAGTGATTCGACAGGATACTATGGCTACACCTTC
TRBV21-1	TRBJ1-2	.	.	CASSKECQERGYGYTF	TGTGCCAGCAGCAAAGAGTGTCAGGAAAGGGGCTATGGCTACACCTTC
TRBV18	TRBJ1-3	once	.	CASSPPSVSGNTIYF	TGTGCCAGCTCACCACCGTCGGTCTCTGGAAACACCATATATTTT
TRBV12-3/TRBV12-4	TRBJ2-5	.	.	CASSLARETQYF	TGTGCCAGCAGTTTAGCTCGAGAGACCCAGTACTTC
TRBV25-1	TRBJ1-2	.	TRBD1	CASSVHGQGSYYGYTF	TGTGCCAGCAGTGTGCACGGACAGGGAAGTTACTATGGCTACACCTTC
TRBV3-1/TRBV3-2	TRBJ1-4	.	.	CASSQESDKLFF	TGTGCCAGCAGCCAAGAGAGCGATAAACTGTTTTTT
TRBV29-1	TRBJ1-1	.	TRBD1	CSVERGRGEAFF	TGCAGCGTTGAGAGAGGCAGGGGGGAAGCTTTCTTT
TRBV9	TRBJ2-2	.	TRBD1	CASRETGDAGELFF	TGTGCCAGCAGGGAGACAGGGGACGCCGGGGAGCTGTTTTTT
TRBV28	TRBJ1-5	.	.	CASSSRTNTGRGNQPQHF	TGTGCCAGCAGTTCCCGAACCAATACAGGGCGTGGCAATCAGCCCCAGCATTTT
TRBV7-9	TRBJ1-2	.	TRBD1	CASSVHARDSYGYTF	TGTGCCAGCAGCGTCCACGCGCGGGACAGCTATGGCTACACCTTC
TRBV27	TRBJ1-6	.	TRBD1	CASSPRLTGGTDSPLHF	TGTGCCAGCAGTCCCAGGCTGACAGGGGGAACCGATTCACCCCTCCACTTT
TRBV4-1	TRBJ2-1	.	TRBD2	CASSQDPASGAHNEQFF	TGCGCCAGCAGCCAAGATCCGGCTAGCGGGGCCCACAATGAGCAGTTCTTC
TRBV29-1	TRBJ2-7	.	TRBD1	CSVQLTGGAHQYF	TGCAGCGTCCAACTAACAGGGGGCGCCCACCAGTACTTC
TRBV19	TRBJ1-6	few	.	CASSSWGESYNSPLHF	TGTGCCAGTAGTTCTTGGGGGGAATCCTATAATTCACCCCTCCACTTT
TRBV5-1	TRBJ1-2	.	.	CASSLGSADPFLTF	TGCGCCAGCAGCTTGGGGTCGGCGGATCCCTTCCTCACCTTC
TRBV2	TRBJ1-2	.	TRBD1	CASTRDSNYGYTF	TGTGCCAGCACCCGGGACAGTAACTATGGCTACACCTTC
TRBV28	TRBJ1-2	.	.	CASSQWLGYTF	TGTGCCAGCAGTCAGTGGCTCGGCTACACCTTC
TRBV28	TRBJ1-2	.	TRBD1	CASSSASQGQLNYGYTF	TGTGCCAGCAGTTCAGCATCGCAGGGACAGCTTAACTATGGCTACACCTTC
TRBV11-3	TRBJ1-1	.	.	CASSLAGDTEAFF	TGTGCCAGCAGCTTAGCAGGGGACACTGAAGCTTTCTTT